The clone carrying this T cell receptor beta chain was detected once. These data are taken from a study of blood T cell repertoires in COVID-19. Study-wide context: The United States, Italy and Spain provided the acute and convalescent COVID-19 samples.

The CDR3 consists of 16 residues. V shed 5 bases and J shed 0 bases, with 14 bases lying between them. Germline V gene data show CDR1 as SGHVS and CDR2 as FNYEAQ. Original handling: Using reference gene primer amplification, nucleated cell counts were estimated. TCRdb's table, derived via immunoSEQ multiplex PCR, lists solely in-frame clones and lacks some. V and J calls and clone size follow that table, whereas D and trimming were derived from the DNA. This table has a few hundred thousand clones, 80% appearing once. Cohorts were assigned according to the clinical history that participants reported. The chain links TRBV7-6 to TRBJ2-1; D possibly corresponds to TRBD2 (6 bases). This TCR derives from a woman aged 40 to 49 with acute COVID-19. Sequencing was performed on PBMCs or T cells enriched from blood (not recorded which). CDR3 coding DNA: TGTGCCAGCAGCCAGATGGGGGGAAGCTCCTACAATGAGCAGTTCTTC. It is translated as CASSQMGGSSYNEQFF.